This T cell receptor beta chain originates from a study of OX40 agonist ivuxolimab in advanced cancers. With respect to the entire study: Ivuxolimab was a fully human IgG2 agonistic monoclonal antibody targeting the costimulatory receptor OX40 (CD134). The monotherapy dose-escalation portion (N of about 52 patients) of the phase I ivuxolimab trial is reported in the paper. Partial responses occurred in three dose-escalation patients, of whom one had hepatocellular carcinoma and two had cutaneous melanoma. The dose-escalation cohort was 82.7% male with a mean age of approximately 60 years, ranging from about 20 to 85. Intravenous ivuxolimab was administered to patients every 2 weeks at six dose levels: 0.01, 0.1, 0.3, 1.5, 3 and 10 mg/kg. Prior anti-PD-1, anti-PD-L1 or anti-CTLA-4 therapy was permitted, and checkpoint inhibitors had been received by around 40% of dose-escalation patients. Peripheral TCRbeta sequencing aimed to test whether ivuxolimab altered TCR sequence diversity and caused clonal T-cell expansion. Of the 50 to 55 patients in dose escalation, approximately 20 had hepatocellular carcinoma, roughly 15 had melanoma, 9 had renal cell carcinoma and 9 had head and neck cancer. The paper's findings and limits, for the study overall: The antigen specificity of the peripheral T cells that underwent clonal expansion was not determined. At doses of 0.1 to 3.0 mg/kg, clonal expansion of both CD4+ and CD8+ T cells in blood was seen between baseline and week 6. In the 0.1-3.0 mg/kg groups, partial responders were among the patients with the lowest normalized peripheral clonal expansion, particularly in CD8+ T cells. On average, CD8+ T cells showed more expanded clones than CD4+ T cells after ivuxolimab. Low levels of normalized T-cell clonal expansion were also seen in some nonresponding patients.

Patients with autoimmune disease history or receiving systemic immunosuppression were excluded from the trial. Peripheral blood for TCR sequencing was drawn from every dose cohort at baseline, at cycle 4 day 1 and at cycle 7 day 1. Samples came from an open-label, multicenter, first-in-human phase I dose-escalation trial of ivuxolimab. Adults with locally advanced or metastatic melanoma, renal cell carcinoma, hepatocellular carcinoma or head and neck squamous cell carcinoma were enrolled in the trial. Before TCR sequencing, CD4+ and CD8+ T cells were separately sorted from peripheral blood. A word on this clone: Its antigen is not yet known. One base away there is no much larger clone; base qualities are not given.

The CDR3 has 12 amino acids, counting the end cysteine and phenylalanine. The entry retains the CDR3 DNA only, 36 bases that are in frame from base 1. V drops 2 bases and J drops 5 bases, leaving 7 bases in between. CDR1 SGDLS and CDR2 YYNGEE were looked up in the germline V gene. To sequence the TCRbeta CDR3 region, genomic DNA was isolated from the sorted cells. The immunoSEQ Assay was used for sequencing of TCRbeta CDR3 regions. In TCRdb, the immuneACCESS table is reduced to in-frame sequences with V and J assigned. These tables do not hold every clone; where another copy was compared, an unresolved V gene accounts for under half, and the others remain unexplained. Across this sample there are about 71,000 clones, with roughly 93% seen only once. 15% to 19% of the sample lies in the top ten.

The sample was CD4+ or CD8+ T cells sorted from blood, taken in a trial of the OX40 agonist ivuxolimab. The chain joins TRBV9 to TRBJ1-2, with an unclear D gene assignment. This TCR came from an adult with an advanced solid tumor such as melanoma, head and neck, liver or kidney cancer. The CDR3 region has the sequence CASSVGGYGYTF. The nucleotide sequence is TGTGCCAGCAGCGTTGGCGGGTATGGCTACACCTTC.